This T cell receptor (beta chain) was identified in a study of T-cell reconstitution after alpha-beta-depleted transplantation in children. The V gene's germline CDR1 is SGHAT and CDR2 FQDESV (reference sequence). The junction had 8 bases not matched to a gene; V was cut back by 4 bases and J by 2 bases. CDR3 length: 18 residues. Unique molecular identifiers were built into the TCRbeta library. TCRdb reprocessed the PCR reads with MiXCR, giving one entry per CDR3 protein. The sample lists 490,000 or so distinct CDR3 sequences, approximately 13% occurring once. The genes are TRBV11-1 and TRBJ2-1, with 13 bases identical to TRBD2. The specimen was PBMCs from the stem cell graft donor, collected from the stem cell graft. The origin of this receptor is a human donor who donated a stem cell graft to a child with combined immunodeficiency. CDR3 bases: TGTGCCAGCAGCTGGGGACTAGCGGGGATAGCCCCCTACAATGAGCAGTTCTTC. Protein: CASSWGLAGIAPYNEQFF.